This TCR beta chain was recorded in a study of blood T cell repertoires in COVID-19. Study summary: There were acute and convalescent COVID-19 samples, and they came from the United States, Italy and Spain. PBMCs, B-cell-depleted T cells, or T cells were the source of the cDNA or gDNA that made up the material.

Study processing details: From reference gene primer amplification, estimates of nucleated cell counts were derived. Only in-frame clones appear in the TCRdb table, and some are missing; sequencing was by immunoSEQ multiplex PCR. The DNA gave D and trimming, while V, J and clone size come from that table. The data hold 95,000 or so clones, with over 75% observed a single time. Germline lookup yields CDR1 SGHRS and CDR2 YFSETQ. The CDR3 length is 14 residues. V was clipped by 3 bases and J by 4 bases, with 10 bases between them. The chain is built from TRBV5-1 and TRBJ1-4; tentatively, D is TRBD1 (6 bases). The clonotype comes from a human donor in a cohort sampled during active COVID-19. Sequenced input: peripheral blood. The CDR3 nucleotides are TGCGCCAGCAGCTCTCAGGGGATTAATGAAAAACTGTTTTTT. Translated: CASSSQGINEKLFF.